This is a list of T cell receptor beta chains from one sample in a study of OX40 agonist ivuxolimab in advanced cancers. Assay used: immunoSEQ multiplex PCR; TCRdb lists only in-frame clones, some missing. The profile covers about 50,000 clones, with 92% appearing a single time and more than 6.5% taken by the ten largest. Sequenced here: CD4+ or CD8+ T cells sorted from blood, sampled in a trial of the OX40 agonist ivuxolimab. All receptors come from an adult with an advanced solid tumor such as melanoma, head and neck, liver or kidney cancer. The CDR3 runs from the conserved cysteine through the conserved F or W. A D gene is named only where the DNA matches it firmly. Some rows have no size entry. The others give once, few or many, or a class for an expanded clone.

clone_size j_call v_call d_call cdr3_aa cdr3_nt
- TRBJ1-2 TRBV6-5 TRBD1 CASRTRDRGWYGYTF TGTGCCAGCAGGACCCGGGACAGGGGATGGTATGGCTACACCTTC
- TRBJ1-1 TRBV18 - CASSPPSAMNTEAFF TGTGCCAGCTCACCACCATCAGCTATGAACACTGAAGCTTTCTTT
once TRBJ2-5 TRBV28 TRBD2 CASSTTSGGGEETQYF TGTGCCAGCAGCACGACTAGCGGGGGAGGAGAGGAGACCCAGTACTTC
- TRBJ1-1 TRBV10-2 - CASSESGRNTEAFF TGCGCCAGCAGTGAGTCAGGAAGGAACACTGAAGCTTTCTTT
- TRBJ1-1 TRBV6-5 - CASSYSEGTEAFF TGTGCCAGCAGTTACTCGGAAGGGACTGAAGCTTTCTTT
- TRBJ2-1 TRBV6-5 - CASSYSRGRHDNEQFF TGTGCCAGCAGTTACTCGCGGGGGCGCCATGACAATGAGCAGTTCTTC
few TRBJ2-1 TRBV28 - CASSPSTVNEQFF TGTGCCAGCAGTCCGTCGACAGTGAATGAGCAGTTCTTC
- TRBJ1-1 TRBV30 TRBD1 CAWYTGQGFRDTEAFF TGTGCCTGGTACACCGGACAGGGGTTTCGGGACACTGAAGCTTTCTTT
- TRBJ2-3 TRBV2 - CASSEGGAAQYF TGTGCCAGCAGTGAAGGGGGCGCGGCGCAGTATTTT
- TRBJ2-5 TRBV7-7 TRBD2 CASSLQAGGLQETQYF TGTGCTAGCAGCTTACAAGCGGGGGGACTACAAGAGACCCAGTACTTC
- TRBJ1-5 TRBV7-8 - CASSTPPREGSNQPQHF TGTGCCAGCAGCACCCCCCCCCGGGAGGGAAGCAATCAGCCCCAGCATTTT
- TRBJ2-2 TRBV11-3 TRBD1 CASSPHRGNTGELFF TGTGCCAGCAGCCCTCACAGGGGCAACACCGGGGAGCTGTTTTTT
- TRBJ2-1 TRBV27 TRBD2 CASSFGLAGYNEQFF TGTGCCAGCAGTTTTGGGCTAGCGGGGTACAATGAGCAGTTCTTC
- TRBJ2-1 TRBV9 TRBD2 CASSPQGEAGGQNEQFF TGTGCCAGCAGCCCTCAAGGGGAAGCGGGGGGCCAAAATGAGCAGTTCTTC
once TRBJ2-5 TRBV7-9 - CASSPGPLQETQYF TGTGCCAGCAGCCCGGGCCCACTCCAAGAGACCCAGTACTTC
- TRBJ1-1 TRBV21-1 - CVLGQGVHTEAFF TGTGTCTTAGGACAGGGCGTCCACACTGAAGCTTTCTTT
- TRBJ2-3 TRBV11-2 - CASSFGGSDTQYF TGTGCCAGCAGCTTCGGGGGATCAGATACGCAGTATTTT
- TRBJ2-2 TRBV4-1 TRBD1 CASSQAQGVNTGELFF TGCGCCAGCAGCCAAGCACAGGGGGTCAACACCGGGGAGCTGTTTTTT
once TRBJ2-2 TRBV7-3 - CASATSAGGTGELFF TGTGCCAGCGCCACCTCGGCCGGGGGCACCGGGGAGCTGTTTTTT
- TRBJ1-4 TRBV5-5 - CASSLKGRVPNEKLFF TGTGCCAGCAGCTTAAAAGGCCGCGTACCTAATGAAAAACTGTTTTTT
- TRBJ2-2 TRBV14 - CARRGRRTRELFF TGTGCCAGAAGGGGACGGCGAACCCGGGAGCTGTTTTTT
few TRBJ2-5 TRBV7-9 TRBD2 CASSRLGAGGKETQYF TGTGCCAGCAGCCGCTTAGGGGCGGGGGGGAAAGAGACCCAGTACTTC
once TRBJ1-1 TRBV7-9 - CASSQLSRVDTEAFF TGTGCCAGCAGCCAGTTGAGCAGGGTTGACACTGAAGCTTTCTTT
- TRBJ1-1 TRBV19 - CASSREGNTEAFF TGTGCCAGTAGTCGCGAGGGCAACACTGAAGCTTTCTTT
- TRBJ2-1 TRBV19 TRBD2 CATPPLAGAYNEQFF TGTGCCACACCCCCCCTAGCGGGGGCCTACAATGAGCAGTTCTTC
- TRBJ2-5 TRBV27 TRBD1 CASSWDRGKTQYF TGTGCCAGCAGTTGGGACAGGGGGAAGACCCAGTACTTC
once TRBJ2-6 TRBV5-1 - CASTSKADDSFGANVLTF TGCGCCAGCACCTCCAAAGCGGACGACAGTTTTGGGGCCAACGTCCTGACTTTC
few TRBJ1-2 TRBV23-1 - CASSQSRGPRYGYTF TGCGCCAGCAGTCAATCCAGGGGACCGAGGTATGGCTACACCTTC
- TRBJ1-2 TRBV10-3 - CAISERDGDSDGYTF TGTGCCATCAGTGAGAGGGACGGAGATTCAGATGGCTACACCTTC
- TRBJ1-1 TRBV27 - CASSLDFEGTEAFF TGTGCCAGCAGTTTAGACTTCGAGGGCACTGAAGCTTTCTTT
- TRBJ2-2 TRBV11-2 - CASSLPLTGRAGELFF TGTGCCAGCAGCTTACCGCTGACAGGGAGGGCCGGGGAGCTGTTTTTT
- TRBJ1-2 TRBV4-1 - CASSLGWTYGYTF TGCGCCAGCAGCCTAGGTTGGACCTATGGCTACACCTTC
- TRBJ1-1 TRBV30 - CAWSVQGNTEAFF TGTGCCTGGAGTGTCCAGGGGAACACTGAAGCTTTCTTT
- TRBJ1-5 TRBV4-1 - CASSQVSGLNQPQHF TGCGCCAGCAGCCAAGTATCCGGCCTTAATCAGCCCCAGCATTTT
- TRBJ2-7 TRBV6-5 - CASSLGPPLEQYF TGTGCCAGCAGTCTGGGCCCCCCCCTAGAGCAGTACTTC
- TRBJ1-1 TRBV7-3 - CASSTGNSLDTEAFF TGTGCCAGCAGTACAGGGAATTCACTGGACACTGAAGCTTTCTTT
- TRBJ1-1 TRBV7-9 - CASSSPGQPDEAFF TGTGCCAGCAGCTCTCCCGGACAGCCAGATGAAGCTTTCTTT
- TRBJ2-2 TRBV7-6 - CASSLAGGGPNTGELFF TGTGCCAGCAGCTTAGCTGGTGGGGGGCCGAACACCGGGGAGCTGTTTTTT
once TRBJ1-2 TRBV5-6 - CASSLVGEGYGYTF TGTGCCAGCAGCTTGGTGGGGGAGGGCTATGGCTACACCTTC
- TRBJ1-2 TRBV30 - CAWSQFVRVSEGYTF TGTGCCTGGAGTCAGTTTGTTAGGGTTTCTGAGGGCTACACCTTC
- TRBJ1-1 TRBV19 - CATSTGAIEAFF TGTGCCACTTCGACAGGCGCCATCGAAGCTTTCTTT
- TRBJ1-2 TRBV29-1 TRBD1 CSVESTGGRYGYTF TGCAGCGTTGAATCAACAGGGGGACGGTATGGCTACACCTTC
- TRBJ2-3 TRBV2 - CASSQAYIGDTQYF TGTGCCAGCAGCCAGGCGTACATCGGGGATACGCAGTATTTT
- TRBJ1-1 TRBV11-2 - CASSPGRFIEAFF TGTGCCAGCAGTCCAGGGAGGTTCATAGAAGCTTTCTTT
- TRBJ1-3 TRBV30 - CAWSGLRHTIYF TGTGCCTGGAGTGGATTGAGACACACCATATATTTT
- TRBJ2-3 TRBV6-1 TRBD2 CASSEPSGGEDTQYF TGTGCCAGCAGTGAGCCCAGCGGGGGAGAAGATACGCAGTATTTT
- TRBJ1-1 TRBV19 - CASSISYAQGPTEAFF TGTGCCAGTAGTATTAGTTACGCCCAGGGCCCCACTGAAGCTTTCTTT